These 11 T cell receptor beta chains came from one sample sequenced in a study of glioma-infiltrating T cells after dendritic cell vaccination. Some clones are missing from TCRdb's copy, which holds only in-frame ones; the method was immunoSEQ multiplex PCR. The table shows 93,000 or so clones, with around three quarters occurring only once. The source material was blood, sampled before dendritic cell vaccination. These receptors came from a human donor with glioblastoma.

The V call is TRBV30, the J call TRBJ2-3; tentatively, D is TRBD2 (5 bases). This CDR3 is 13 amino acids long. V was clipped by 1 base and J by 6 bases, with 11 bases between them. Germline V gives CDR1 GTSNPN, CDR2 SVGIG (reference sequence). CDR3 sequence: CAWSGLAGDTQYF. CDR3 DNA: TGTGCCTGGAGTGGGCTAGCTGGTGATACGCAGTATTTT.

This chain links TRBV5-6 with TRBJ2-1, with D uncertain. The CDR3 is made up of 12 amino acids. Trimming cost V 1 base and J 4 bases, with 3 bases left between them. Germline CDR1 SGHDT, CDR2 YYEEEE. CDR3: CASSLSYNEQFF. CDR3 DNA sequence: TGTGCCAGCAGCTTGTCATACAATGAGCAGTTCTTC.

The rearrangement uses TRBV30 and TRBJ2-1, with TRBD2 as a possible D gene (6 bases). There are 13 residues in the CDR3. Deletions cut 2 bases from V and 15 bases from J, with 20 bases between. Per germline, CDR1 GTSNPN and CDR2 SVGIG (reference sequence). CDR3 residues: CAWSPVSPGLRFF. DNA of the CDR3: TGTGCCTGGAGTCCCGTCTCCCCGGGACTGAGGTTCTTC.

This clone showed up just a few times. Written as DNA, the CDR3 is TGTGCCAGTAGTACCCGGCCGGGAGATGACACCATATATTTT. This sequence encodes CASSTRPGDDTIYF. The V call is TRBV19, the J call TRBJ1-3; no reliable D call. The ends were cut back, 4 bases at V and 8 bases at J, with 15 bases in the middle. The CDR3 loop spans 14 amino acids. CDR1 is LNHDA, CDR2 SQIVND, per germline (reference sequence).

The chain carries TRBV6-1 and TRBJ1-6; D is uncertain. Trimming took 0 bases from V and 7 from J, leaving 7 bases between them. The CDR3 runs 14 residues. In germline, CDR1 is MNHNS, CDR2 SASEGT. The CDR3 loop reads CASSEAYSNSPLHF. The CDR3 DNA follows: TGTGCCAGCAGTGAAGCGTATTCGAATTCACCCCTCCACTTT.

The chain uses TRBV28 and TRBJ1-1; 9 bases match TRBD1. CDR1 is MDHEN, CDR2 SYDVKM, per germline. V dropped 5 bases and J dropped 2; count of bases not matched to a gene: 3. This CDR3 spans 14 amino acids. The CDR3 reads CASSRQGGNTEAFF. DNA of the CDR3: TGTGCCAGCAGTCGACAGGGGGGAAACACTGAAGCTTTCTTT.

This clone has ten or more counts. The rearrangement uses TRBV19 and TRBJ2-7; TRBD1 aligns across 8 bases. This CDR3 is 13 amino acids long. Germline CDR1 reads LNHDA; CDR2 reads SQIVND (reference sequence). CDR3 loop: CATSDREPYEQYF. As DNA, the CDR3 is TGTGCAACCTCGGACAGGGAGCCCTACGAGCAGTACTTC.

The CDR3 reads CAIRHTSGRSFYEQYF. In DNA, the CDR3 is TGTGCCATCCGACATACTAGCGGGAGGAGTTTCTACGAGCAGTACTTC. The chain carries TRBV25-1 and TRBJ2-7; 12 nucleotides agree with TRBD2. Germline CDR1 MGHDK, CDR2 SYGVNS. The CDR3 totals 16 residues. With V trimmed by 10 bases and J by 3 bases, 13 bases remained unmatched.

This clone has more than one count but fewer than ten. CDR3 sequence reads: CASSLVRGGFLYEQYF. The CDR3 nucleotides read TGTGCCAGCAGCTTGGTTAGGGGGGGATTCCTCTACGAGCAGTACTTC. The chain has TRBV5-8 and TRBJ2-7; possible D gene TRBD2, 7 bases. Germline CDR1 reads SGHTS; CDR2 reads YDEGEE. This CDR3 region has 16 residues. V shed 0 bases and J shed 3 bases, with 16 bases lying between them. Based on the CDR3 plus reference TRBV5-8 and TRBJ2-7, the full variable domain is EAGVTQSPTHLIKTRGQQATLRCSPISGHTSVYWYQQALGLGLQFLLWYDEGEERNRGNFPPRFSGRQFPNYSSELNVNALELEDSALYLCASSLVRGGFLYEQYFGPGTRLTVT.

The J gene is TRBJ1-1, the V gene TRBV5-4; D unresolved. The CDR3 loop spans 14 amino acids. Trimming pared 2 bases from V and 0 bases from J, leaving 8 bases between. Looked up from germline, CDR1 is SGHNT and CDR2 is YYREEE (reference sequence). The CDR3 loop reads CASSLGLVNTEAFF. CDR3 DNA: TGTGCCAGCAGCTTAGGACTGGTGAACACTGAAGCTTTCTTT.

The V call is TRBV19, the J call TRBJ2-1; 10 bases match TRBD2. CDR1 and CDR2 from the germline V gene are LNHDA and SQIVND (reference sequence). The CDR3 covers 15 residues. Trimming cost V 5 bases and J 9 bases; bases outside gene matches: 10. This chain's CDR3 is CASSFKRGGPIEQFF. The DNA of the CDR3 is TGTGCCAGTAGTTTCAAGCGGGGGGGCCCGATTGAGCAGTTCTTC.